This is a list of T cell receptor beta chains from one sample in a study of cytomegalovirus exposure and HLA in healthy donors. Sequencing used immunoSEQ multiplex PCR; TCRdb keeps in-frame clones, though not all of them. The sample lists approximately 160,000 clones, around three quarters occurring once. Sequences were obtained from PBMCs. The receptors here all came from a woman aged 50 to 65 in good health and CMV-seropositive. The CDR3 runs from the conserved cysteine through the conserved F or W. The D gene is left open where the match is weak. Not all rows give a size; the values are once, few, many and, for expanded clones, a class.

abundance	d_gene	j_gene	v_gene	len	CDR3nt	CDR3aa
-	-	TRBJ2-5	TRBV5-4	19	TGTGCCAGCAGCTCCGATCAGGCGGACACTTGGCACCACCAAGAGACCCAGTACTTC	CASSSDQADTWHHQETQYF
-	-	TRBJ2-3	TRBV10-3	14	TGTGCCATCACCGGGAGCGGGACAACAGATACGCAGTATTTT	CAITGSGTTDTQYF
-	-	TRBJ2-2	TRBV7-9	14	TGTGCCAGCAGCTCAGCGGGCGGGACCGGGGAGCTGTTTTTT	CASSSAGGTGELFF
-	-	TRBJ2-7	TRBV4-2	14	TGTGCCAGCAGCCGCCTAAAACAGTCCTACGAGCAGTACTTC	CASSRLKQSYEQYF
-	-	TRBJ2-3	TRBV11-3	16	TGTGCCAGCAGCTCTAGGGCGGGGGCCCCCACAGATACGCAGTATTTT	CASSSRAGAPTDTQYF
-	-	TRBJ1-1	TRBV9	14	TGTGCCAGCAGCGGCGGGGGGATGAACACTGAAGCTTTCTTT	CASSGGGMNTEAFF
-	-	TRBJ2-3	TRBV5-6	11	TGTGCCAGCAGCTCCGCAGATACGCAGTATTTT	CASSSADTQYF
-	-	TRBJ2-3	TRBV28	17	TGTGCCAGCAGTTCGCGATTTGGGACATTTAGCACAGATACGCAGTATTTT	CASSSRFGTFSTDTQYF
-	-	TRBJ2-1	TRBV6-5	14	TGTGCCAGCAGTTACGCAACTAGTGGTGATGAGCAGTTCTTC	CASSYATSGDEQFF
-	-	TRBJ2-1	TRBV19	15	TGTGCCAGTAGTATTGGGCGGGGCCCCTACAATGAGCAGTTCTTC	CASSIGRGPYNEQFF
few	-	TRBJ1-5	TRBV7-9	12	TGTGCCAGCAGCTTACGAGGTCAGCCCCAGCATTTT	CASSLRGQPQHF
-	TRBD1	TRBJ2-7	TRBV9	14	TGTGCCAGCAGCGTGGCAGGGGGCTGGTACGAGCAGTACTTC	CASSVAGGWYEQYF
-	TRBD2	TRBJ2-3	TRBV27	16	TGTGCCAGCAGTTTGGATAGCGGGAGTCAGGCAGATACGCAGTATTTT	CASSLDSGSQADTQYF
once	-	TRBJ1-3	TRBV11-1	14	TGTGCCAGCAGCTCTAAGCGCGATGGAAACACCATATATTTT	CASSSKRDGNTIYF
-	TRBD2	TRBJ2-3	TRBV4-3	15	TGCGCCAGCAGCCAAGGCGGCGGGAGTCGTAATACGCAGTATTTT	CASSQGGGSRNTQYF
-	TRBD1	TRBJ2-5	TRBV9	15	TGTGCCAGCAGCGCCACGGGACAGGGTCAAGAGACCCAGTACTTC	CASSATGQGQETQYF
-	-	TRBJ2-1	TRBV29-1	13	TGCAGCGTTGAGGACAGCACCTACAATGAGCAGTTCTTC	CSVEDSTYNEQFF
-	-	TRBJ1-6	TRBV6-6	15	TGTGCCAGCAGTTACCAGGGCTTTGGTAATTCACCCCTCCACTTT	CASSYQGFGNSPLHF
-	-	TRBJ1-4	TRBV28	14	TGTGCCACCGGTCCGGGCCAGCCTAGCGGTAAACTGTTTTTT	CATGPGQPSGKLFF
-	TRBD1	TRBJ1-5	TRBV27	16	TGTGCCAGCAGCCCCGGGACAGGGTCGGTTAGTCAGCCCCAGCATTTT	CASSPGTGSVSQPQHF
few	TRBD1	TRBJ2-7	TRBV28	13	TGTGCCATTGGGACAGGGGCGGGTTACGAGCAGTACTTC	CAIGTGAGYEQYF
-	TRBD1	TRBJ1-1	TRBV10-3	13	TGTGCCATCAGCGGACAGGGAGGGACTGAAGCTTTCTTT	CAISGQGGTEAFF
few	TRBD1	TRBJ1-1	TRBV7-9	14	TGTGCCAGCAGCTCCCGAGACAGGGACACTGAAGCTTTCTTT	CASSSRDRDTEAFF
-	-	TRBJ1-4	TRBV7-2	15	TGTGCCAGCAGCTCCAGTCGTGCAACTAATGAAAAACTGTTTTTT	CASSSSRATNEKLFF
-	TRBD1	TRBJ1-2	TRBV29-1	15	TGCAGCGTTGGTGGGACAGGGTCATTTGGCTATGGCTACACCTTC	CSVGGTGSFGYGYTF
-	TRBD1	TRBJ1-5	TRBV19	15	TGTGCCAGCCTATCTAGCACAGGGGGAGGACAGCCCCAGCATTTT	CASLSSTGGGQPQHF
few	TRBD1	TRBJ1-2	TRBV6-6	13	TGTGCCATCACGGGACAGGGTGGATATGGCTACACCTTC	CAITGQGGYGYTF